Listed here is a single TCR beta chain. The data stem from a study of blood T cell repertoires in COVID-19. On the study more broadly: Material from acute and convalescent COVID-19 was sourced from the United States, Italy and Spain.

Assay used: immunoSEQ multiplex PCR; TCRdb lists only in-frame clones, some missing. The table includes around 190,000 clones, 84% detected once. Germline V gene lookup returns CDR1 ENHRY and CDR2 SYGVKD. CDR3 size: 14 residues. Between the trimmed V and J ends, which lost 5 bases and 0 bases, there was a span of 11 bases. The rearrangement links TRBV10-3 to TRBJ2-7; tentatively, D is TRBD2 (5 bases). Sequencing was performed on PBMCs or T cells enriched from blood (not recorded which). The source is a woman aged 30 to 39 who had been exposed to COVID-19. The CDR3 DNA reads as TGTGCCATCAGTTTCTCGGGGAGCTCCTACGAGCAGTACTTC. Amino acids: CAISFSGSSYEQYF.